This T cell receptor (beta chain) was captured by sequencing in a study of monozygotic twins with inflammatory bowel disease. Study results and limitations: Healthy co-twins had higher TCRbeta inverse Simpson diversity than their IBD twins.

This CDR3 is 12 amino acids long. In regard to this clonotype: No antigen is known for it.

Using the 5' RACE reads, TCRdb records one entry per CDR3 protein without DNA. The specimen's table records some 170,000 distinct CDR3 sequences. The TCR comes from a human donor with ulcerative colitis or Crohn's disease, or a healthy co-twin of an affected twin (not recorded which). Sample: blood. The chain joins TRBV12-3 or TRBV12-4 to TRBJ1-6. The CDR3 reads CASSPGGSPLHF.